This TCR beta chain came from a study of regulatory T cells in long-lasting Graves disease. Study-wide results and limits: Reduced TCR diversity was observed in persistent Graves' patients versus newly diagnosed patients.

As to time point: persistent/refractory GD, antithyroid drugs over 5 years with positive TRAb. Researchers made the TCR library from RNA that was extracted from PBMCs. American Thyroid Association guidelines defined how Graves' disease was diagnosed. V lost 0 bases to trimming and J lost 6 bases, with 17 bases between them. Germline V gives CDR1 MNHEY, CDR2 SVGEGT. The CDR3 is made up of 16 amino acids. According to the study, TCR beta libraries were built with iRepertoire HTBI primers and CDR3-region Arm-PCR. TCRdb called the multiplex PCR reads again in MiXCR, with one record for every CDR3 protein. Among about 420,000 distinct CDR3 sequences listed, roughly a quarter were seen once. This clonotype was counted between two and nine times. The antigen is not known.

The receptor's source is a female donor with Graves disease. The material was peripheral blood mononuclear cells (PBMCs), obtained when the disease was refractory, from a patient treated with antithyroid drugs. The rearrangement links TRBV6-2 or TRBV6-3 to TRBJ1-1, with D perhaps TRBD1 (6 bases). The CDR3 loop reads CASSYSGGGGLSEAFF. The CDR3 DNA follows: TGTGCCAGCAGTTACTCGGGGGGTGGGGGGCTTTCTGAAGCTTTCTTT.